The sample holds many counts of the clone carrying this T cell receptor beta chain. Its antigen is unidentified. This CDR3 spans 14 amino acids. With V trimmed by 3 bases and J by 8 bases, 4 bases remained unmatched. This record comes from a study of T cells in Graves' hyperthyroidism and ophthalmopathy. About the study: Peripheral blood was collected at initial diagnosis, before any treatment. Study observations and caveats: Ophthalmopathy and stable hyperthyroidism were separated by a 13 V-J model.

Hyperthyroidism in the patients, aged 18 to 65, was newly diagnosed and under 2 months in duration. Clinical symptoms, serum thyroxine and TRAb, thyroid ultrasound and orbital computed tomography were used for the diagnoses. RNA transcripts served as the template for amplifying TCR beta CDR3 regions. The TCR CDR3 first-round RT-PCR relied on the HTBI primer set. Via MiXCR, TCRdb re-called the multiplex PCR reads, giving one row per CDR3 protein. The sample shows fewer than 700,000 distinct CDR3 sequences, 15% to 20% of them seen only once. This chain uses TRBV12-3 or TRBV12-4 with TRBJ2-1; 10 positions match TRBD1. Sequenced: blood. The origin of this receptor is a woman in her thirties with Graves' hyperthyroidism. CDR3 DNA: TGTGCCAGCAGTTTCGGGGGGACAGGGGATGAGCAGTTCTTC. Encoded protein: CASSFGGTGDEQFF.